Below, one T cell receptor beta chain is given with its context. No cognate antigen has been identified for it. No much larger clonotype is one base removed from it; base qualities were not supplied. From a lookup of the germline V gene (reference sequence), CDR1 and CDR2 are SEHNR and FQNEAQ. CDR3 length: 13 amino acids, cysteine to phenylalanine. This entry keeps only the CDR3 DNA: 39 bases, framed from base 1. Genomic DNA, roughly 1.7-3.4 ug, was extracted from umbilical cord blood or frozen pancreas using the DNeasy Blood and Tissue Kit. TCRbeta CDR3 regions were amplified and barcoded by two-step multiplex PCR on the immunoSEQ human TCRbeta survey platform. Libraries were sequenced on Illumina instruments, and IgH from the same samples was sequenced in parallel. On the study's bioinformatics: To remove PCR and sequencing errors, raw reads were filtered against the IMGT V, D, J definitions and then binned using a nearest-neighbor algorithm. A clone was defined as an identical nucleotide sequence, and differential abundance between tissues was tested with a Fisher exact test for each clone using a pFDR threshold of p<0.01. A minimum inclusion filter of 10 in either sample excluded clones with frequencies too low for statistical inference. The immunoSEQ Analyzer was used for pairwise clonal comparisons, and IMGT tools were used to assess gene family usage. In its TCRdb copy, this immuneACCESS table keeps in-frame sequences only and misses some clones. Where compared with another copy, unresolved V genes explain less than half of these, and the others have no known cause. V and J calls and clone size are given by that table; D and trimming were obtained from the DNA. This sample holds some 44,000 clones; 70% to 85% were observed only once. 0.35% to 0.45% of the sample rests with the top ten.

This sample was taken from a study of fetal regulatory T cell absence and autoimmunity (dated by TCRdb to about 2017). About the study as a whole: Autoimmunity of the exocrine pancreas was seen in the IPEX patients even though clinical diabetes was absent. Points the paper makes about the study in general: The oligoclonal enrichment was interpreted as support for antigen-driven autoimmunity in the pancreas before birth in IPEX syndrome. Compared with cord blood, the pancreas TCR compartment showed significant oligoclonal enrichment, and some top clones were enriched more than 85-fold. TRB gene family usage was found to be broadly similar between cord blood and pancreas and to resemble published neonatal and adult repertoires.

This receptor was identified in a newborn boy with IPEX syndrome. The sequence links TRBV7-9 to TRBJ2-5; the D gene remains uncertain. The J call may not be correct, given that the DNA end is closer to TRBJ2-7. The source material was cord blood. In nucleotide form, the sequence is TGTGCCAGCAGCTCCCCAGTACCCTACGAGCAGTACTTC. Protein translation: CASSSPVPYEQYF.